The 30 T cell receptor beta chains reported below all come from one sample, sequenced in a study of OX40 agonist ivuxolimab in advanced cancers. Repertoires were generated with immunoSEQ multiplex PCR, while TCRdb's copy carries only in-frame clones and drops some. The table records about 120,000 clones, around 89% of them present only once. Sequenced here: CD4+ or CD8+ T cells sorted from blood, sampled in a trial of the OX40 agonist ivuxolimab. These receptors were obtained from an adult with an advanced solid tumor such as melanoma, head and neck, liver or kidney cancer.

This chain links TRBV6-5 with TRBJ1-1; D may be TRBD1 (6 bases). Between the trimmed V and J ends, which lost 6 bases and 1 base, there was a span of 12 bases. CDR3 length: 14 amino acids. CDR1 and CDR2 (germline): MNHEY, SVGAGI. This CDR3 reads CASRREGGNTEAFF. Written as DNA, the CDR3 is TGTGCCAGCAGGAGGGAAGGGGGGAACACTGAAGCTTTCTTT.

The sample holds one count of this clone. The chain combines TRBV5-1 with TRBJ2-7; D ambiguous. Germline-derived CDR1 and CDR2 are SGHRS and YFSETQ. This CDR3 has 13 residues. The V gene lost 4 bases and the J gene lost 3 bases, with 11 bases spanning the gap. CDR3 nucleotide sequence: TGCGCCAGCAGCCCTACTAATGGCTACGAGCAGTACTTC. It encodes CASSPTNGYEQYF.

The rearrangement links TRBV7-2 to TRBJ2-3, with TRBD1 identical over 8 bases. The CDR3 loop spans 15 amino acids. The V gene end was trimmed by 3 bases and the J gene end by 6 bases; junction bases not matched to a gene: 8. The germline V gene encodes CDR1 SGHTA and CDR2 FQGNSA. CDR3 coding DNA: TGTGCCAGCAGCTTCCGAGACAGGGGAAGGGATACGCAGTATTTT. This encodes CASSFRDRGRDTQYF.

This sequence joins TRBV27 and TRBJ1-5; no clear D gene. The germline V and J ends were trimmed by 0 bases and 5 bases, with 5 bases remaining between them. The germline gives CDR1 MNHEY, CDR2 SMNVEV (reference sequence). CDR3 length: 13 amino acids. CDR3: CASSLSFYQPQHF. In DNA form, the CDR3 reads TGTGCCAGCAGTTTATCGTTTTATCAGCCCCAGCATTTT.

This sequence joins TRBV28 and TRBJ2-5; weak D call: TRBD2 (6 bases). There are 17 residues in the CDR3. V lost 5 bases and J lost 1, with 20 bases in between. CDR1 and CDR2 from the germline V gene are MDHEN and SYDVKM. This CDR3 reads CASSPRTYGGFQETQYF. The CDR3, as DNA: TGTGCCAGCAGTCCCAGGACCTACGGAGGGTTCCAAGAGACCCAGTACTTC.

The chain employs TRBV4-3 and TRBJ2-3; D ambiguous. The ends were cut back, 0 bases at V and 8 bases at J, with 6 bases in the middle. There are 12 residues in the CDR3. The V gene's germline CDR1 is LGHNA and CDR2 YSLEER. Here the CDR3 reads CASSQDLFTQYF. The CDR3 nucleotides are TGCGCCAGCAGCCAAGATTTATTTACGCAGTATTTT.

J is TRBJ1-4 and V is TRBV28, with D hard to call. Germline V gene sequence: CDR1 MDHEN, CDR2 SYDVKM. The CDR3 is made up of 12 amino acids. The ends were cut back, 4 bases at V and 0 bases at J, with 0 bases in the middle. In nucleotides, the CDR3 is TGTGCCAGCAGTTCAACTAATGAAAAACTGTTTTTT. Translated: CASSSTNEKLFF.

The chain combines TRBV6-5 with TRBJ2-5; perhaps TRBD1 as D (7 bases). In germline, CDR1 is MNHEY, CDR2 SVGAGI. There are 13 residues in the CDR3. Between the trimmed V and J ends, which lost 8 bases and 4 bases, there was a span of 14 bases. The CDR3 loop is CASSRGVGETQYF. The CDR3 DNA is TGTGCCAGCTCCAGGGGGGTTGGAGAGACCCAGTACTTC.

The chain couples TRBV19 to TRBJ1-2; D not certain. CDR1 is LNHDA, CDR2 SQIVND, per germline (reference sequence). This CDR3 contains 14 residues. V shed 2 bases and J shed 3 bases, with 10 bases lying between them. The CDR3 is CASSIPRLDYGYTF. For the CDR3, the DNA is TGTGCCAGTAGTATACCGCGACTGGACTATGGCTACACCTTC.

The CDR3 nucleotides read TGTGCCAGCAGTTTAATTATCACGTTCTACCGGGATACGCAGTATTTT. Protein sequence: CASSLIITFYRDTQYF. V and J are TRBV27 and TRBJ2-3; D not certain. Trimming shortened V by 2 bases and J by 6 bases, and 18 bases separated the two germline ends. This CDR3 is 16 amino acids long. The germline V gene encodes CDR1 MNHEY and CDR2 SMNVEV (reference sequence).

The chain carries TRBV30 and TRBJ1-4, with 8 bases identical to TRBD1. The V segment lost 3 bases and the J segment 11 bases; nucleotides outside the gene matches: 14. The germline CDR1 and CDR2 sequences are GTSNPN and SVGIG (reference sequence). This CDR3 comprises 15 residues. The CDR3 sequence: CAWRPSGQGDKKLFF. The CDR3 DNA is TGTGCCTGGAGACCGTCAGGACAGGGTGACAAGAAACTGTTTTTT.

The genes are TRBV18 and TRBJ1-1; D is unresolved. Germline CDR1 KGHSH, CDR2 LQKENI. The V end was cut by 2 bases, the J end by 6 bases, with 10 bases between. This CDR3 is built from 13 residues. The CDR3 nucleotides read TGTGCCAGCTCACCAGCAGGTTACCCTGAAGCTTTCTTT. This sequence encodes CASSPAGYPEAFF. Using reference TRBV18 and TRBJ1-1 for the parts outside the CDR3, the full variable domain is NAGVMQNPRHLVRRRGQEARLRCSPMKGHSHVYWYRQLPEEGLKFMVYLQKENIIDESGMPKERFSAEFPKEGPSILRIQQVVRGDSAAYFCASSPAGYPEAFFGQGTRLTVV.

The chain joins TRBV7-9 to TRBJ1-5; D ambiguous. V lost 4 bases and J lost 5, with 21 bases in between. CDR3 size: 17 residues. Germline CDR1 SEHNR, CDR2 FQNEAQ (reference sequence). CDR3 in amino acids: CASSSPLGPSRDQPQHF. The CDR3 DNA reads as TGTGCCAGCAGCTCCCCACTTGGACCCTCGAGGGATCAGCCCCAGCATTTT.

This clone appeared once. V gene TRBV9 combines with J gene TRBJ2-3, with 11 bases lining up with TRBD2. Germline V gives CDR1 SGDLS, CDR2 YYNGEE. With 2 bases clipped from V and 6 bases from J, the junction kept 8 bases outside the gene matches. The CDR3 totals 16 residues. The CDR3 DNA is TGTGCCAGCAGCGTCGGGATAGCGGGGGGGCAGGATACGCAGTATTTT. Protein sequence: CASSVGIAGGQDTQYF.

A word on this clone: Compared with germline, one end of the junction differs, possibly owing to a read error. V usage is TRBV7-7 and J usage is TRBJ2-1; 7 bases agree with TRBD1. Per germline, CDR1 SSHAT and CDR2 FNYEAQ (reference sequence). The length of the CDR3 is 12 residues. The CDR3 DNA reads TGTGCTAGCAGCACCTCAGGGGGTGAGCAGTTCTTC. This codes for CASSTSGGEQFF.

The count of this clone is one. One junction end disagrees with the germline gene, perhaps due to a read error. The chain has TRBV7-7 and TRBJ2-3; D uncertain. The CDR3 has 16 amino acids. CDR1 and CDR2 from the germline V gene are SSHAT and FNYEAQ (reference sequence). CDR3 protein: CASSPGVSPWLDTQYF. DNA for the CDR3: TGTGCTAGCAGCCCGGGCGTGTCGCCCTGGTTAGATACGCAGTATTTT. The variable domain in full, completed from reference TRBV7-7 and TRBJ2-3, reads GAGVSQSPRYKVTKRGQDVTLRCDPISSHATLYWYQQALGQGPEFLTYFNYEAQPDKSGLPSDRFSAERPEGSISTLTIQRTEQRDSAMYRCASSPGVSPWLDTQYFGPGTRLTVL.

The rearrangement links TRBV19 to TRBJ2-7, with 8 bases matching TRBD1. The germline V gene encodes CDR1 LNHDA and CDR2 SQIVND (reference sequence). Unmatched junction bases numbered 4, after V lost 7 bases and J lost 5 bases. CDR3 length equals 12 residues. The CDR3 nucleotides are TGTGCCAGTAAGGACAGGGTTAACGAGCAGTACTTC. This codes for CASKDRVNEQYF. Together with reference TRBV19 and TRBJ2-7, the CDR3 gives the full variable domain: DGGITQSPKYLFRKEGQNVTLSCEQNLNHDAMYWYRQDPGQGLRLIYYSQIVNDFQKGDIAEGYSVSREKKESFPLTVTSAQKNPTAFYLCASKDRVNEQYFGPGTRLTVT.

The chain recombines TRBV18 with TRBJ1-3, with D possibly TRBD1 on 5 matching bases. Germline CDR1 KGHSH, CDR2 LQKENI. The CDR3 sequence is 13 residues long. The V and J ends lost 6 bases and 4 bases respectively, with 10 bases between them. The CDR3 protein is CASSPGGGNTIYF. CDR3 sequence (DNA): TGTGCCAGCTCCCCTGGGGGAGGAAACACCATATATTTT.

The CDR3 loop is CASSQSTVLYGYTF. CDR3 nucleotides: TGTGCCAGCAGCCAATCGACAGTACTTTATGGCTACACCTTC. The chain uses TRBV5-4 and TRBJ1-2; a weak D match, TRBD1 (5 bases). Germline CDR1 reads SGHNT; CDR2 reads YYREEE (reference sequence). V lost 4 bases to trimming and J lost 5 bases, with 15 bases between them. The CDR3 extends over 14 amino acids.

V and J are TRBV6-6 and TRBJ2-5; 8 bases line up with TRBD2. The junction had 7 bases not matched to a gene; V was cut back by 8 bases and J by 5 bases. CDR3 length: 13 amino acids. CDR1 and CDR2 (germline): MNHNY, SVGAGI (reference sequence). The CDR3 is CASVGTRSETQYF. CDR3 nucleotide sequence: TGTGCCAGCGTAGGGACTAGATCGGAGACCCAGTACTTC.

The chain carries TRBV27 and TRBJ2-5; TRBD2 is a possible D gene (7 bases). There are 15 residues in the CDR3. Germline assignment: CDR1 MNHEY and CDR2 SMNVEV (reference sequence). V shed 5 bases and J shed 5 bases, with 18 bases lying between them. The CDR3 is CASSPKGGGVETQYF. In DNA form, the CDR3 reads TGTGCCAGCAGTCCTAAGGGGGGAGGGGTGGAGACCCAGTACTTC.

The chain combines TRBV7-7 with TRBJ2-7; D call uncertain. Between the trimmed V and J ends, which lost 5 bases and 9 bases, there was a span of 11 bases. The CDR3 extends over 11 amino acids. In germline, CDR1 is SSHAT, CDR2 FNYEAQ (reference sequence). DNA for the CDR3: TGTGCCAGCAGCCTCCAGGTGATGCAGTACTTC. Translated: CASSLQVMQYF.

The chain couples TRBV4-3 to TRBJ1-3; D is unclear. Looked up from germline, CDR1 is LGHNA and CDR2 is YSLEER. The CDR3 has 16 amino acids. V was cut by 0 bases and J by 2 bases, with 11 bases left in between. In DNA form, the CDR3 reads TGCGCCAGCAGCCAAGAGGAAGGGATTGCTGGAAACACCATATATTTT. It encodes CASSQEEGIAGNTIYF.

The gene calls are TRBV30 and TRBJ1-4; weak D call: TRBD1 (5 bases). Germline CDR1 and CDR2: GTSNPN and SVGIG (reference sequence). The CDR3 loop spans 14 amino acids. Deletions cut 0 bases from V and 0 bases from J, with 5 bases between. This chain's CDR3 is CAWSVQATNEKLFF. The CDR3 nucleotides read TGTGCCTGGAGTGTACAGGCAACTAATGAAAAACTGTTTTTT.

This clone has only one observation. The chain carries TRBV7-2 and TRBJ2-1, with a weak D call TRBD2 (6 bases). V gave up 4 bases and J gave up 9 bases, with 22 bases separating them. The CDR3 has 16 residues. Germline assignment: CDR1 SGHTA and CDR2 FQGNSA. This CDR3 reads CASSYKAGPDHTEQFF. The CDR3 DNA is TGTGCCAGCAGCTATAAAGCGGGCCCCGACCATACTGAGCAGTTCTTC.

The J gene is TRBJ2-3, the V gene TRBV6-6, with TRBD1 as a possible D gene (5 bases). V lost 6 bases to trimming and J lost 6 bases, with 16 bases between them. This CDR3 has 14 residues. CDR1 MNHNY and CDR2 SVGAGI come from the germline V gene (reference sequence). CDR3 residues: CASRHRSLADTQYF. The CDR3 nucleotides read TGTGCCAGCAGACACAGGTCATTGGCTGATACGCAGTATTTT.

This clone was seen a single time. This chain joins TRBV19 and TRBJ1-5; D is uncertain. The CDR3 length is 16 residues. The germline gives CDR1 LNHDA, CDR2 SQIVND (reference sequence). The V and J ends lost 5 bases and 5 bases respectively, with 19 bases between them. The DNA of the CDR3 is TGTGCCAGTAGTTTTCTCGGGGTGGGATACCATCAGCCCCAGCATTTT. This encodes CASSFLGVGYHQPQHF.

CDR3 DNA sequence: TGTGCCTGGAGGCGACAGGGGAACACTGAAGCTTTCTTT. This sequence encodes CAWRRQGNTEAFF. This chain joins TRBV30 and TRBJ1-1, with 7 bases aligning to TRBD1. Losses at the gene ends were 3 bases for V and 1 base for J; bases not matched to a gene: 2. CDR3 length: 13 amino acids. Germline V CDR1 and CDR2: GTSNPN, SVGIG (reference sequence).

V usage is TRBV19 and J usage is TRBJ1-2; TRBD1 might be the D (5 bases). CDR1 is LNHDA, CDR2 SQIVND, per germline (reference sequence). V dropped 7 bases and J dropped 3 bases, with 15 bases sitting between them. This CDR3 comprises 14 residues. This chain's CDR3 is CASIGGTSYYGYTF. The CDR3 DNA sequence: TGTGCCAGTATTGGGGGGACGTCTTACTATGGCTACACCTTC.

The genes are TRBV9 and TRBJ2-3, with D perhaps TRBD2 (5 bases). Trimming removed 3 bases at V and 6 bases at J, with 17 bases between. Germline V gene data show CDR1 as SGDLS and CDR2 as YYNGEE. The length of the CDR3 is 15 residues. This CDR3 is CASSEGGFRVDTQYF. DNA of the CDR3: TGTGCCAGCAGCGAGGGCGGGTTTAGGGTCGATACGCAGTATTTT.